These T cell receptor beta chains were read from a single sample in a study of blood T cell repertoires in COVID-19. The data were produced by immunoSEQ multiplex PCR, yet TCRdb's version contains in-frame clones alone and is incomplete. The table lists 200,000 to 250,000 clones, 83% of them singletons. The sequencing input was PBMCs or T cells enriched from blood (not recorded which). Receptor source: a woman aged 45-59 years who had been exposed to COVID-19. Both conserved end residues are part of each CDR3. Size is stated for part of the rows, as once, few or many counts, or as a class when the clone is expanded.

TRBJ2-1 - TRBV29-1 CSVEHSTYNEQFF
TRBJ1-6 once TRBV4-3 CASSQAQTLISPLHF
TRBJ1-4 - TRBV7-9 CASSLAFGGEKLFF
TRBJ1-1 - TRBV28 CASNSIGTGATTEAFF
TRBJ1-4 - TRBV12-3/TRBV12-4 CASSSSGTEKLFF
TRBJ1-2 - TRBV18 CASSPGQNYGYTF
TRBJ2-7 - TRBV18 CASSSLSGTGKAYEQYF
TRBJ2-7 - TRBV6-5 CASSTEQGYEQYF
TRBJ1-6 few TRBV6-5 CASSYSVNSPLHF
TRBJ1-2 - TRBV7-8 CASSSDRQVHGYTF
TRBJ1-2 - TRBV12-3/TRBV12-4 CASREGTGRGYTF
TRBJ2-7 - TRBV5-1 CASSLAGGNVLSYEQYF
TRBJ2-3 - TRBV7-3 CASSPRGGGPGDTQYF
TRBJ1-2 - TRBV4-1 CASSLRQGQPAIGLNYGYTF
TRBJ1-5 - TRBV11-2 CASSPQTGNQPQHF
TRBJ1-1 - TRBV2 CASSEALSGEAFF
TRBJ2-7 - TRBV7-2 CASSLGGTSYEQYF
TRBJ1-5 - TRBV19 CASSQDMNQPQHF
TRBJ2-5 - TRBV5-1 CASSLTAKETQYF
TRBJ2-7 few TRBV5-1 CASSFDLGGSYEQYF
TRBJ1-2 once TRBV7-9 CASSLGEAPNYGYTF
TRBJ1-1 - TRBV12-3/TRBV12-4 CASSLGGAEAFF
TRBJ2-7 - TRBV11-2 CASSLAGLTYEQYF
TRBJ2-1 once TRBV27 CASKGRPFQEQFF
TRBJ1-1 once TRBV18 CASSPYRVWGAGNTEAFF
TRBJ1-6 few TRBV28 CASSQRFDSPLHF
TRBJ1-6 - TRBV27 CASGGPKPGQRNSPLHF
TRBJ2-3 - TRBV7-2 CASSLSGGHSTDTQYF
TRBJ1-1 - TRBV5-6 CASSLKQEPNTEAFF
TRBJ1-1 once TRBV6-2/TRBV6-3 CASSLTVWNTEAFF
TRBJ2-5 - TRBV30 CAWSGLAGGIQETQYF
TRBJ1-5 - TRBV10-3 CATRRGENQPQHF
TRBJ1-2 few TRBV5-1 CASSFNLDGYTF
TRBJ2-7 - TRBV3-1/TRBV3-2 CASSQDGKRGYSYEQYF
TRBJ1-4 - TRBV29-1 CSVPGGSNEKLFF
TRBJ1-1 - TRBV23-1 CASSPGGSEAMNTEAFF
TRBJ2-5 - TRBV7-3 CASSFTGRDGETQYF
TRBJ1-1 - TRBV7-4 CASTPLTRGRTEAFF
TRBJ2-6 - TRBV19 CASSMGLISGANVLTF
TRBJ1-2 - TRBV7-8 CASSPHRGPDLNYGYTF
TRBJ2-1 - TRBV6-6 CASSPTGNNEQFF
TRBJ1-2 - TRBV5-1 CASSLGATGQEVYTF
TRBJ2-1 - TRBV7-8 CASSPPPWQGANEQFF
TRBJ1-5 - TRBV28 CASSLSLGTGGQPQHF
TRBJ1-5 few TRBV10-3 CAIRGTGNNQPQHF
TRBJ1-2 - TRBV30 CACHMPGQNYGYTF
TRBJ1-1 - TRBV3-1/TRBV3-2 CASSQNRGITEAFF
TRBJ2-6 - TRBV9 CASSASRTGLIFSGANVLTF